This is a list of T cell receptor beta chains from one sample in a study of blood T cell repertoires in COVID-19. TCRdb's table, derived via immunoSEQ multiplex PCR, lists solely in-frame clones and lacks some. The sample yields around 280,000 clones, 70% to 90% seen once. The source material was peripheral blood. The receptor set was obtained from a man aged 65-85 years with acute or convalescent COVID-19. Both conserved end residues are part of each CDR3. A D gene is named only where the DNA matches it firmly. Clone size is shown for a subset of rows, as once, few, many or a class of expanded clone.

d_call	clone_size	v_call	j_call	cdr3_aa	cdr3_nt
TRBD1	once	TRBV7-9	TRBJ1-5	CASSQGTGEGQPQHF	TGTGCCAGCAGCCAGGGAACAGGGGAAGGCCAGCCCCAGCATTTT
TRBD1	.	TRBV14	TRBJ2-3	CASSQLQGALDTQYF	TGTGCCAGCAGCCAATTACAGGGGGCATTAGATACGCAGTATTTT
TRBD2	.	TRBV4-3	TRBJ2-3	CASSQDLAGGPGDTQYF	TGCGCCAGCAGCCAAGATCTTGCGGGGGGCCCTGGGGATACGCAGTATTTT
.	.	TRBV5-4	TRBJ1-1	CASSPQAGEAFF	TGTGCCAGCAGCCCCCAGGCTGGTGAAGCTTTCTTT
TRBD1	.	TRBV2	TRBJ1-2	CASTLRDRGSYGYTF	TGTGCCAGCACCCTCCGGGACAGGGGCAGCTATGGCTACACCTTC
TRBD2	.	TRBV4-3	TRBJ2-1	CASSLGVAGGQYNEQFF	TGCGCCAGCAGCCTTGGAGTAGCGGGGGGACAGTACAATGAGCAGTTCTTC
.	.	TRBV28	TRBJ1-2	CASTIRLEVPNYGYTF	TGTGCCAGCACTATACGATTGGAGGTGCCCAACTATGGCTACACCTTC
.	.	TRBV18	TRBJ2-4	CASSPKDRKTNIQYF	TGTGCCAGCTCACCGAAGGACAGAAAGACAAACATTCAGTACTTC
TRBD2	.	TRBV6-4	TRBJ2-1	CASSISGGAHEQFF	TGTGCCAGCAGTATTAGCGGGGGGGCCCATGAGCAGTTCTTC
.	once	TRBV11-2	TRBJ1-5	CASSFGQSNQPQHF	TGTGCCAGCAGCTTCGGACAGAGCAATCAGCCCCAGCATTTT
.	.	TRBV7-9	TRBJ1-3	CASSIGQPGIEDTVYF	TGTGCCAGCAGCATCGGACAGCCCGGTATTGAAGACACCGTATATTTT
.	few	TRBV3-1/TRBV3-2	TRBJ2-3	CASSLSASTQYF	TGTGCCAGCAGCCTAAGCGCTAGTACGCAGTATTTT
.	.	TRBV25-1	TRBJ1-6	CASSEYGVSPLHF	TGTGCCAGCAGTGAATACGGGGTTTCACCCCTCCACTTT
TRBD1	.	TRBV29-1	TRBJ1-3	CSVEPSGQGAGNTIYF	TGCAGCGTTGAGCCATCGGGACAGGGGGCTGGAAACACCATATATTTT
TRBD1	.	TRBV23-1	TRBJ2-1	CASSQVWRGTGGGYNEQFF	TGCGCCAGCAGTCAGGTTTGGAGGGGGACAGGGGGCGGCTACAATGAGCAGTTCTTC
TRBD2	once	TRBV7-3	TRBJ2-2	CASSTLAANTGELFF	TGTGCCAGCAGCACACTAGCGGCGAACACCGGGGAGCTGTTTTTT
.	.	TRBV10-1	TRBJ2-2	CASSESSTGELFF	TGCGCCAGCAGTGAGTCGTCGACCGGGGAGCTGTTTTTT
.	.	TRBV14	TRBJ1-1	CASSQFGFRTLNRNTEAFF	TGTGCCAGCAGCCAATTTGGTTTCCGGACACTCAATAGGAACACTGAAGCTTTCTTT
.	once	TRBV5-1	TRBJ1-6	CASSSTDRSNSPLHF	TGCGCCAGCAGCTCAACCGACAGGTCCAATTCACCCCTCCACTTT
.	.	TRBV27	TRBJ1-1	CASSLSPLGGTTEAFF	TGTGCCAGCAGTTTATCGCCCCTCGGAGGGACCACTGAAGCTTTCTTT
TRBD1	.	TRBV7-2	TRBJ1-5	CASSFKTGGGQPQHF	TGTGCCAGCAGCTTTAAGACAGGGGGGGGTCAGCCCCAGCATTTT
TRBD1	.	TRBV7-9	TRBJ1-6	CASSSTSGGYNSPLHF	TGTGCCAGCAGCTCCACATCAGGGGGATATAATTCACCCCTCCACTTT
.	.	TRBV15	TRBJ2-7	CATSPQTGVSYEQYF	TGTGCCACCAGCCCCCAGACAGGCGTCTCCTACGAGCAGTACTTC
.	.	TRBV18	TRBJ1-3	CASSPISDLSGNTIYF	TGTGCCAGCTCACCAATCTCGGACTTATCTGGAAACACCATATATTTT
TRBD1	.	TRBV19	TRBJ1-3	CASSSRQGAAGNTIYF	TGTGCCAGTAGCAGTCGACAGGGGGCGGCTGGAAACACCATATATTTT
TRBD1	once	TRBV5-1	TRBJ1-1	CASSMLDRENTEAFF	TGCGCCAGCAGCATGTTGGACAGGGAGAACACTGAAGCTTTCTTT
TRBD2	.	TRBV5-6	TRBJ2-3	CASSLAAGGTTDTQYF	TGTGCCAGCAGCTTGGCGGCGGGGGGGACCACAGATACGCAGTATTTT
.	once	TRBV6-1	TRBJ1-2	CASSEDRVNYGYTF	TGTGCCAGCAGTGAAGACAGGGTAAATTATGGCTACACCTTC
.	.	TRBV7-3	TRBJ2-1	CASSLNPQQGGALYNEQFF	TGTGCCAGCAGCTTAAACCCCCAACAGGGGGGGGCCCTTTACAATGAGCAGTTCTTC
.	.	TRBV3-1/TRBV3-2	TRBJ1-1	CASSQSGQMNTEAFF	TGTGCCAGCAGCCAATCTGGACAGATGAACACTGAAGCTTTCTTT
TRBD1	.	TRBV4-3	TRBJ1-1	CASSPGTGENTEAFF	TGCGCCAGCAGCCCGGGGACAGGGGAAAACACTGAAGCTTTCTTT
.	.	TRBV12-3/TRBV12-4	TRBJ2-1	CASGELKEEQFF	TGTGCCAGCGGGGAGCTTAAGGAAGAGCAGTTCTTC
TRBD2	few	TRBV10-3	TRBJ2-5	CAIRGTSGEETQYF	TGTGCCATCAGAGGGACTAGCGGGGAAGAGACCCAGTACTTC
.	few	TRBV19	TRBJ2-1	CASLSYNEQFF	TGTGCCAGTCTTTCCTACAATGAGCAGTTCTTC
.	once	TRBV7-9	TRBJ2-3	CASSLAGGTDTQYF	TGTGCCAGCAGCTTGGCAGGGGGCACAGATACGCAGTATTTT
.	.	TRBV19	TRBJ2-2	CASRNTGELFF	TGTGCCAGTCGGAACACCGGGGAGCTGTTTTTT
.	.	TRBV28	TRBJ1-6	CASISGSIYNSPLHF	TGTGCCAGTATTAGTGGTTCGATATATAATTCACCCCTCCACTTT
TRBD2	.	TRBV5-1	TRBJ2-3	CASSRGTSGRVTDTQYF	TGCGCCAGCAGCAGGGGGACTAGCGGGAGAGTCACAGATACGCAGTATTTT
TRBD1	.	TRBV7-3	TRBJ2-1	CASSNDRGNEQFF	TGTGCCAGCAGCAACGACAGGGGTAATGAGCAGTTCTTC
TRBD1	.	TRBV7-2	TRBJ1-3	CASSFPQGARTGNTIYF	TGTGCCAGCAGCTTCCCCCAGGGGGCGAGAACTGGAAACACCATATATTTT
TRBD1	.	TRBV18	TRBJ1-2	CASSPPGQGAPFGYTF	TGTGCCAGCTCACCACCCGGACAGGGGGCCCCTTTTGGCTACACCTTC
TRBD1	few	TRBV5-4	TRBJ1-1	CASSLLLGQGDTEAFF	TGTGCCAGCAGCCTCCTCTTAGGACAGGGGGACACTGAAGCTTTCTTT